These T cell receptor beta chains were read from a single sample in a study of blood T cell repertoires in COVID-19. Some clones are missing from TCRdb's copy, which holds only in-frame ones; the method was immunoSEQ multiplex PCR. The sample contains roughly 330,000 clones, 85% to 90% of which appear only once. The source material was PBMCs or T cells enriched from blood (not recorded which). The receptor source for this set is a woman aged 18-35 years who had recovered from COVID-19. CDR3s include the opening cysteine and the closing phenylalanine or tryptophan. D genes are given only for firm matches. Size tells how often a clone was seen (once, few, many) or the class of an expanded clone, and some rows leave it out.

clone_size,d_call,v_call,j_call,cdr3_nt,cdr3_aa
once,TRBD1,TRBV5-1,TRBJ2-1,TGCGCCAGCAGCAAGGGACAGACGTCCTACAATGAGCAGTTCTTC,CASSKGQTSYNEQFF
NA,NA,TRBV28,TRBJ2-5,TGTGCCAGCAGTTTCTCGCGGGACCCAGAGACCCAGTACTTC,CASSFSRDPETQYF
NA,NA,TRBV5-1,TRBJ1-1,TGCGCCAGCAGCTTGGGAGGGAAGTGTACCGGAGCTTTCTTT,CASSLGGKCTGAFF
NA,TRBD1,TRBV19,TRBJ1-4,TGTGCCAGTAGTCCCCGGGACAGATTGGTTGAAAAACTGTTTTTT,CASSPRDRLVEKLFF
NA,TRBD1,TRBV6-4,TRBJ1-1,TGTGCCAGCAGCCGGACAGGGAGCACTGAAGCTTTCTTT,CASSRTGSTEAFF
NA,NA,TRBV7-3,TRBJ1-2,TGTGCCAGCAGCTTAAAAAACGGGGGGCTTCATGGCTACACCTTC,CASSLKNGGLHGYTF
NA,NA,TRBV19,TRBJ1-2,TGTGCCAGTCAATTACAGGGAGTGCCCTACTATGGCTACACCTTC,CASQLQGVPYYGYTF
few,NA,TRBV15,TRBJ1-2,TGTGCCACCAGCAGAGGGACAGTCGGCTACACCTTC,CATSRGTVGYTF
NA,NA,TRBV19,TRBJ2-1,TGTGCCAGTAGTATTTCTGTCTTTAACAATGAGCAGTTCTTC,CASSISVFNNEQFF
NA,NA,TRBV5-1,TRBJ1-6,TGCGCCAGCCGGATTAGTTGGCGGCGGGGTTACAATTCACCCCTCCACTTT,CASRISWRRGYNSPLHF
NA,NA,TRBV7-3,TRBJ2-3,TGTGCCAGCAGCTTAGTCGCGGGACAGCACCAGTATTTT,CASSLVAGQHQYF
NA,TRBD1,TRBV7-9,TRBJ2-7,TGTGCCAGCAGCCCCAGGGGGCCCTACGAGCAGTACTTC,CASSPRGPYEQYF
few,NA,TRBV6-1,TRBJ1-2,TGTGCCAGCAGTGACATCAGAAACTATGGCTACACCTTC,CASSDIRNYGYTF
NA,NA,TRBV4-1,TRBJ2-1,TGCGCCAGCAGCCAAGCTCATCCGGGGTCTAATGAGCAGTTCTTC,CASSQAHPGSNEQFF